A selection of T cell receptor beta chains follows, all from one sample in a study of OX40 agonist ivuxolimab in advanced cancers. This table comes from immunoSEQ multiplex PCR, and its TCRdb copy is limited to in-frame clones, with some not included. Among fewer than 95,000 clones listed, around 90% were seen once. This specimen was CD4+ or CD8+ T cells sorted from blood, taken in a trial of the OX40 agonist ivuxolimab. These receptors all come from an adult with an advanced solid tumor such as melanoma, head and neck, liver or kidney cancer. Each CDR3 is given with its conserved first and last residue. The D gene is left open where the match is weak. Clone size is shown for a subset of rows, as once, few, many or a class of expanded clone.

v_call,j_call,d_call,clone_size,cdr3_nt,cdr3_aa
TRBV5-4,TRBJ2-1,NA,once,TGTGCCAGCAGCTTCGACAGGCACAATGAGCAGTTCTTC,CASSFDRHNEQFF
TRBV7-9,TRBJ1-1,NA,NA,TGTGCCAGCAGTGCAGGGCTAAGCACTGAAGCTTTCTTT,CASSAGLSTEAFF
TRBV6-1,TRBJ1-3,NA,NA,TGTGCCAGCGGGCCCGGAAACACCATATATTTT,CASGPGNTIYF
TRBV5-1,TRBJ2-4,TRBD2,NA,TGCGCCAGCAGCGCGGTAGCGGGAGCCAAAAACATTCAGTACTTC,CASSAVAGAKNIQYF
TRBV7-2,TRBJ1-1,NA,once,TGTGCCAGCAGCTCCCCGGGAGCAAACACTGAAGCTTTCTTT,CASSSPGANTEAFF
TRBV28,TRBJ1-1,NA,NA,TGTGCCAGCTCAGTTTTGCGCGGGAGTGAAGCTTTCTTT,CASSVLRGSEAFF
TRBV6-4,TRBJ1-1,NA,NA,TGTGCCAGCTCCGAGGGGGGGGATCAGTTGAACACTGAAGCTTTCTTT,CASSEGGDQLNTEAFF
TRBV28,TRBJ1-1,NA,NA,TGTGCCAGCAGTTATCCGACAGACCGTGGGACTGAAGCTTTCTTT,CASSYPTDRGTEAFF
TRBV6-5,TRBJ1-2,TRBD1,NA,TGTGCCAGCATTAAGTCAGGGGGCGTTGGCTATGGCTACACCTTC,CASIKSGGVGYGYTF
TRBV6-5,TRBJ1-2,NA,NA,TGTGCCAGCGTCATGGAGAGGGGGGGCTACACCTTC,CASVMERGGYTF
TRBV5-1,TRBJ2-5,TRBD2,NA,TGCGCCAGCTCCCTGAGCGGGAGAATGAGTTTGGGAGAGACCCAGTACTTC,CASSLSGRMSLGETQYF
TRBV11-3,TRBJ2-3,NA,NA,TGTGCCAGCAGCTTAGGTCCCCCCCCAGATACGCAGTATTTT,CASSLGPPPDTQYF
TRBV6-6,TRBJ1-2,TRBD1,NA,TGTGCCAGCAGTTACTCGCAAACAGGGGCTAGCTACACCTTC,CASSYSQTGASYTF
TRBV11-2,TRBJ2-1,NA,NA,TGTGCCAGCTCCCGGCTAGCCCTCGGCTCTGGGGAGCAGTTCTTC,CASSRLALGSGEQFF
TRBV6-1,TRBJ1-1,NA,NA,TGTGCCAGCAGTGAATATCCTACTGAAGCTTTCTTT,CASSEYPTEAFF
TRBV6-5,TRBJ1-1,TRBD1,NA,TGTGCCAGCACTCCCCGAACAGGGGTAACTTTCTTT,CASTPRTGVTFF
TRBV5-1,TRBJ2-3,NA,NA,TGCGCCAGCAGCTGGGCGGGGGCATCAGATACGCAGTATTTT,CASSWAGASDTQYF
TRBV7-2,TRBJ2-7,TRBD2,NA,TGTGCCAGCAGCTTAGTTGGGACTAGCGTTTCCGAGCAGTACTTC,CASSLVGTSVSEQYF
TRBV4-2,TRBJ2-7,TRBD2,few,TGTGCCAGCAGCCAGGCTGCGGGACTAGCCAACTACGAGCAGTACTTC,CASSQAAGLANYEQYF
TRBV5-1,TRBJ1-3,NA,NA,TGCGCCAGCAGCTTGGGGCTGGCTGGAAACACCATATATTTT,CASSLGLAGNTIYF
TRBV29-1,TRBJ2-3,TRBD2,NA,TGCAGCGTTGAACCTACTAGCGGGAGCTTACCCGGGGCAGATACGCAGTATTTT,CSVEPTSGSLPGADTQYF
TRBV30,TRBJ1-1,TRBD1,NA,TGTGCCTGGAGCCCGGACAGGGTGAGCACTGAAGCTTTCTTT,CAWSPDRVSTEAFF
TRBV9,TRBJ1-4,NA,once,TGTGCCAGCAGCGTAGCAGGGGTTAATGAAAAACTGTTTTTT,CASSVAGVNEKLFF
TRBV30,TRBJ2-2,NA,once,TGTGCCTGGCGATGGGTAATAGGCACCGGGGAGCTGTTTTTT,CAWRWVIGTGELFF
TRBV5-4,TRBJ2-5,NA,NA,TGTGCCAGCAGCTTGACCTTAGGAACGAGACAAGAGACCCAGTACTTC,CASSLTLGTRQETQYF
TRBV7-9,TRBJ1-1,NA,NA,TGTGCCAGCAGCTTAGCCCCTTCGACCCCTTTCACGCGAGCTTTCTTT,CASSLAPSTPFTRAFF
TRBV4-2,TRBJ2-7,TRBD2,NA,TGTGCCAGCAGCCAGGCCCGGACTAGCGGGGCGCAGTACGAGCAGTACTTC,CASSQARTSGAQYEQYF
TRBV7-3,TRBJ2-7,NA,NA,TGTGCCAGCAGCTTAAAGTATTTGGGACGGAGCTCCTACGAGCAGTACTTC,CASSLKYLGRSSYEQYF
TRBV6-4,TRBJ2-1,TRBD2,NA,TGTGCCAGCAGTCTTTTTAGCGGGAGCCTCCTCAATGAGCAGTTCTTC,CASSLFSGSLLNEQFF
TRBV28,TRBJ1-5,NA,once,TGTGCCAGCAGCTCCCCGAGGGAGGGGCCCCAGCATTTT,CASSSPREGPQHF
TRBV6-1,TRBJ2-3,NA,NA,TGTGCCAGCACCGAATGGGGCACAAGCACAGATACGCAGTATTTT,CASTEWGTSTDTQYF
TRBV5-4,TRBJ2-7,NA,NA,TGTGCCAGCAGCTTGGAGGTAGGACAAATAACGGGCTACGAGCAGTACTTC,CASSLEVGQITGYEQYF
TRBV19,TRBJ2-6,NA,NA,TGTGCCAGTAGTCCTTGGCAGGGGAGGGCCTCTGGGGCCAACGTCCTGACTTTC,CASSPWQGRASGANVLTF
TRBV7-3,TRBJ2-3,NA,NA,TGTGCCAGCAGCCTGACCCGGGACACTAGCACAGATACGCAGTATTTT,CASSLTRDTSTDTQYF
TRBV5-6,TRBJ1-2,NA,NA,TGTGCCAGCAGCTTTCGGACGCCAAACTATGGCTACACCTTC,CASSFRTPNYGYTF
TRBV29-1,TRBJ1-4,TRBD1,NA,TGCAGCGCTGCCAGGGGGATGTCAACTAATGAAAAACTGTTTTTT,CSAARGMSTNEKLFF
TRBV11-3,TRBJ2-2,NA,NA,TGTGCCAGCAGCTTAGGGGGCGGGATCAACACCGGGGAGCTGTTTTTT,CASSLGGGINTGELFF
TRBV6-6,TRBJ2-1,NA,NA,TGTGCCAGCAGTTGGGAAACCTACAATGAGCAGTTCTTC,CASSWETYNEQFF
TRBV19,TRBJ1-1,NA,once,TGTGCCAGTAGTAGCGGGGTGGGGTCATCAAGGACTGAAGCTTTCTTT,CASSSGVGSSRTEAFF
TRBV6-4,TRBJ2-7,NA,NA,TGTGCCAGCAGTGGAAGGACAGACCGTTGGGGGCAGTACTTC,CASSGRTDRWGQYF
TRBV9,TRBJ2-2,TRBD2,NA,TGTGCCAGCAGCGTATCGCCTAGCGGGAGCGGGGAGCTGTTTTTT,CASSVSPSGSGELFF
TRBV5-4,TRBJ2-5,TRBD1,NA,TGTGCCAGCAGCTTAGAGGGGGCTACGGGAGAGACCCAGTACTTC,CASSLEGATGETQYF
TRBV7-8,TRBJ1-2,NA,NA,TGTGCCAGCAGCCCTGTGGGGGGGTATGGCTACACCTTC,CASSPVGGYGYTF